This TCR beta chain was captured by sequencing in a study of T cell responses to AZD1222 COVID-19 vaccine (dated by TCRdb to the early 2020s). With respect to the entire study: A total of 233 trial participants underwent TCR sequencing, of whom about 210 had received two doses of AZD1222 and approximately 25 had received two doses of the MenACWY control vaccine. Trial participants were enrolled by age into subgroups of 18-55, 56-69 and 70-plus years, and around 150, 29 and 61 TCR-sequenced participants, respectively, were included in these subgroups.

The paper's findings and limits, for the study overall: Because no samples from the day 14 peak response were available, repertoires could be characterized only after the peak T cell response. CD4 TCRs associated with the vaccine covered the entire spike protein, and the dominant responses were in regions 160-218 and 743-854. Participants were mostly white British and included more females than males, and it was suggested by the authors that clonal diversity may have been underestimated. The 56-69-year group was small, and its depth increase did not reach significance, likely because of low power. After two AZD1222 doses, spike-specific TCR breadth and depth were significantly higher than at day 0 and than in MenACWY recipients. Conclusions about previously exposed vaccinees were limited because only six AZD1222 recipients were SARS-CoV-2 seropositive at baseline. Nearly half of unique spike-specific TCRs reportedly recognized epitopes outside regions mutated in the B.1.351 and B.1.1.7 variants.

The CDR3 regions of human TCRbeta chains were analyzed by immunosequencing. In the paper's pipeline: TCRs in the repertoires were matched against a reference library of SARS-CoV-2-specific TCRs that had been generated with the MIRA antigen-specificity platform. Breadth meant the fraction of unique TCRs that were SARS-CoV-2-associated, whereas depth meant the fraction of total T cells that were SARS-CoV-2-associated. Each spike-specific TCR was assigned to its reactive spike region and to a CD4 or CD8 class using the MIRA data. Log10-transformed breadth and depth values were compared by one-way ANOVA with Sidak's multiple comparisons tests. TCRdb stores this immuneACCESS table with in-frame sequences only. Part of the clones is absent; in the studies checked, under half of the shortfall reflects unresolved V genes, and no reason is known for the rest. From that table come the V and J calls and clone size; the DNA was used to work out D and trimming. Counted in this sample were approximately 49,000 clones; 70% to 85% of them appeared once. Of the sample, 20% falls within the top ten clones.

This clone has just one count. Its antigen is still unknown. Per-base qualities were not stored, and no clone one base away is much larger. The time point label, read with the paper, signifies: baseline before first vaccination. The meaning of the sample's treatment or condition label: meningococcal conjugate vaccine given as trial control. Vaccinee samples were obtained from the UK trials COV001 and COV002, which included a single-blind randomized controlled phase 2/3 trial of AZD1222 (ChAdOx1 nCoV-19) in healthy adults. Trial participant PBMC samples were collected at day 0 and day 28 after the second dose for TCRbeta chain sequencing. Reading the germline V gene gives CDR1 SGHDT and CDR2 YYEEEE. V and J are truncated by 3 bases and 5 bases respectively, leaving an intervening sequence of 20 bases. The CDR3 runs 16 residues from the cysteine to the phenylalanine. The retained sequence is limited to the CDR3, 48 bases, with the frame set at the first base.

The chain is made from TRBV5-6 and TRBJ1-2; the D gene cannot be named for sure. This sequence originates from an adult in good health. This specimen consisted of peripheral blood, obtained on day 0 of MenACWY control vaccination. DNA sequence: TGTGCCAGCAGCTCCTACGGGAAGGCCTTCGCTTATGGCTACACCTTC. This codes for CASSSYGKAFAYGYTF.